These T cell receptor beta chains were read from a single sample in a study of blood T cells in healthy people across ages. From the 5' RACE reads, TCRdb called clonotypes with MiXCR, one entry per CDR3 protein. The sample lists roughly 2 million distinct CDR3 sequences; 40% to 55% were seen once. The material sequenced was blood. The receptors originated from a woman aged 40 to 50 in good health. Each CDR3 is given with its conserved first and last residue. D genes are given only for firm matches. For some rows the clone size is stated as once, few or many, or as a class when expanded; others skip it.

V: TRBV6-2/TRBV6-3
size: few
J: TRBJ2-1
D: -
CDR3: CASSYHRGAGLSYNEQFF
DNA: TGTGCCAGCAGTTACCACCGGGGAGCGGGTCTCTCCTACAATGAGCAGTTCTTC

V: TRBV6-5
size: -
J: TRBJ1-6
D: -
CDR3: CASRKEDSPLHF
DNA: TGTGCCAGCCGAAAAGAGGATTCACCCCTCCACTTT

V: TRBV6-6
size: once
J: TRBJ1-1
D: -
CDR3: CAASVVSTEAFF
DNA: TGTGCCGCCTCAGTTGTAAGCACTGAAGCTTTCTTT

V: TRBV6-5
size: -
J: TRBJ2-7
D: -
CDR3: CASSYSPAETYNEQYF
DNA: TGTGCCAGCAGTTACTCACCAGCGGAAACCTACAATGAGCAGTACTTC

V: TRBV7-2
size: -
J: TRBJ2-3
D: -
CDR3: CASSLGFGGASTDTQYF
DNA: TGTGCCAGCAGTTTAGGCTTCGGCGGAGCTAGCACAGATACGCAGTATTTT

V: TRBV20-1
size: -
J: TRBJ1-1
D: -
CDR3: CSAYLRGVTEAFF
DNA: TGCAGTGCTTACCTACGAGGGGTCACTGAAGCTTTCTTT

V: TRBV20-1
size: few
J: TRBJ1-6
D: TRBD1
CDR3: CSARRQGANSYNSPLHF
DNA: TGCAGTGCTAGACGACAGGGGGCCAACTCCTATAATTCACCCCTCCACTTT

V: TRBV20-1
size: -
J: TRBJ1-4
D: TRBD1
CDR3: CSARDRGFVDEKLFF
DNA: TGCAGTGCTAGGGACAGGGGGTTTGTGGATGAAAAACTGTTTTTT

V: TRBV20-1
size: -
J: TRBJ2-7
D: -
CDR3: CSAAGTPSYEQYF
DNA: TGCAGTGCAGCCGGGACACCCTCCTACGAGCAGTACTTC

V: TRBV24-1
size: few
J: TRBJ2-1
D: TRBD2
CDR3: CATLSAGGLLGNEQFF
DNA: TGTGCCACCCTGTCGGCGGGGGGGCTCCTCGGTAATGAGCAGTTCTTC

V: TRBV27
size: few
J: TRBJ2-7
D: -
CDR3: CASHSAAYEQYF
DNA: TGTGCCAGCCACTCGGCCGCGTACGAGCAGTACTTC

V: TRBV6-1
size: few
J: TRBJ2-7
D: -
CDR3: CASSERADEQYF
DNA: TGTGCCAGCAGTGAACGGGCGGACGAGCAGTACTTC

V: TRBV5-5
size: -
J: TRBJ2-6
D: -
CDR3: CASSSTGTGPAGGSGANVLTF
DNA: TGTGCCAGCAGTTCGACCGGGACAGGGCCCGCGGGGGGCTCTGGGGCCAACGTCCTGACTTTC

V: TRBV28
size: few
J: TRBJ2-5
D: -
CDR3: CASSSTAGGPRETQYF
DNA: TGTGCCAGCAGTTCTACAGCGGGCGGCCCTCGCGAGACCCAGTACTTC

V: TRBV5-1
size: -
J: TRBJ1-6
D: -
CDR3: CASSPFTSGRKSPLHF
DNA: TGCGCCAGCAGCCCCTTCACCTCAGGGAGAAAATCACCCCTCCACTTT

V: TRBV28
size: few
J: TRBJ2-7
D: TRBD2
CDR3: CASSMISGGRSYEQYF
DNA: TGTGCCAGCAGCATGATTAGCGGGGGGAGGTCCTACGAGCAGTACTTC